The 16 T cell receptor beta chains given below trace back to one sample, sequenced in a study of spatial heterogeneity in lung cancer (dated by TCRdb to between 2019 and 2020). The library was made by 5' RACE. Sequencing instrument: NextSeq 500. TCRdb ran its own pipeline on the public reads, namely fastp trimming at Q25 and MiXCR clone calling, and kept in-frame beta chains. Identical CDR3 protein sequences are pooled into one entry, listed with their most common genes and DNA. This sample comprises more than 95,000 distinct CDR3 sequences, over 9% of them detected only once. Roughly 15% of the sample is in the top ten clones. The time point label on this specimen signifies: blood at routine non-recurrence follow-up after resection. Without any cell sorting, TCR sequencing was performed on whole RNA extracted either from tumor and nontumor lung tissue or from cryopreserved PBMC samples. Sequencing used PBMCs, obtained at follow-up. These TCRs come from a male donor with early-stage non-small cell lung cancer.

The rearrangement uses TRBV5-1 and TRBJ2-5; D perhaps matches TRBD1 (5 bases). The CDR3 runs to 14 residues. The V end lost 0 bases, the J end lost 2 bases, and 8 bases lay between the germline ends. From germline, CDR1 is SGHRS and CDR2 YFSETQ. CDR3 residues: CASSLGQKQETQYF. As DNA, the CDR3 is TGCGCCAGCAGCTTGGGACAGAAGCAAGAGACCCAGTACTTC.

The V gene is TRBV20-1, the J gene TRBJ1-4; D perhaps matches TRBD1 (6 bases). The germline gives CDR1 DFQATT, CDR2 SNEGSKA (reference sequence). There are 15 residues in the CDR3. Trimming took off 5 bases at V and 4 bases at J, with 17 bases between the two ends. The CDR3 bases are TGCAGTGCTCGCCGGCCGGACAGAAATAATGAAAAACTGTTTTTT. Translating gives CSARRPDRNNEKLFF.

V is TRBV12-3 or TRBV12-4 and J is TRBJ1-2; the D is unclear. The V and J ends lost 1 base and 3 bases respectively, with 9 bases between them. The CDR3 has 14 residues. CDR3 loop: CASSLEVGHYGYTF. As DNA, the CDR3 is TGTGCCAGCAGTTTAGAGGTCGGTCACTATGGCTACACCTTC.

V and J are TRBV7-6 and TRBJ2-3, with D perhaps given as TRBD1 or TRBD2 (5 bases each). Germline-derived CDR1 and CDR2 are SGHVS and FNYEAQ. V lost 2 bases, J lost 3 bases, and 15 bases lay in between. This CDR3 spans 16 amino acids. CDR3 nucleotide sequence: TGTGCCAGCAGCTTATCCGGGACGGCAGTTACAGATACGCAGTATTTT. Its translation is CASSLSGTAVTDTQYF.

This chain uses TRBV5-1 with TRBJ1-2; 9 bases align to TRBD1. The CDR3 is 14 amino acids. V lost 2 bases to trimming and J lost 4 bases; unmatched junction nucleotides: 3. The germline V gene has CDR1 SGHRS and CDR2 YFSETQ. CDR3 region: CASSLGTGPYGYTF. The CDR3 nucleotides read TGCGCCAGCAGCTTAGGGACAGGGCCCTATGGCTACACCTTC.

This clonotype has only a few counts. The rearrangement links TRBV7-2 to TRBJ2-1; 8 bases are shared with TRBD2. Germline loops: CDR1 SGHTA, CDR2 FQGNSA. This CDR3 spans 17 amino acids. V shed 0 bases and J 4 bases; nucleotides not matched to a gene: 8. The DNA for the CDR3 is TGTGCCAGCAGCTTAGCGCGGCGGGGGGCAACGTACAATGAGCAGTTCTTC. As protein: CASSLARRGATYNEQFF.

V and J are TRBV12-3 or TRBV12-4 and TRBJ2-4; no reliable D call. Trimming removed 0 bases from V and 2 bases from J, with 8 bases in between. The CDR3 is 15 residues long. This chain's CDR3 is CASSLAHDSKNIQYF. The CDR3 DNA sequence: TGTGCCAGCAGTTTAGCGCATGATTCCAAAAACATTCAGTACTTC.

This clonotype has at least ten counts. CDR3 region: CASSLAGSYNEQFF. CDR3 nucleotides: TGTGCCAGCAGCTTAGCGGGGAGCTACAATGAGCAGTTCTTC. The chain has TRBV7-9 and TRBJ2-1, with TRBD2 as a possible D gene (5 bases). Trimming shortened V by 0 bases and J by 3 bases, and 6 bases separated the two germline ends. CDR3 length equals 14 residues. Germline loops: CDR1 SEHNR, CDR2 FQNEAQ (reference sequence).

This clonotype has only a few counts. The CDR3 bases are TGTGCCACCAGTCTAGCGGGGGCCTACAATGAGCAGTTCTTC. It encodes CATSLAGAYNEQFF. V and J are TRBV24-1 and TRBJ2-1; the match to TRBD2 covers 10 bases. CDR1 is KGHDR, CDR2 SFDVKD, per germline. The CDR3 sequence is 14 residues long. Trimming cost V 6 bases and J 2 bases; bases outside gene matches: 0.

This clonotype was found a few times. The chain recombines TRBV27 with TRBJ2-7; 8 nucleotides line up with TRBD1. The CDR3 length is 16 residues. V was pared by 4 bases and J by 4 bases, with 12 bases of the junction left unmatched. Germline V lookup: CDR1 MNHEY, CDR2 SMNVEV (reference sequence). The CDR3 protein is CASSSPDRVMGYEQYF. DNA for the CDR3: TGTGCCAGCAGTTCCCCGGACAGGGTTATGGGGTACGAGCAGTACTTC.

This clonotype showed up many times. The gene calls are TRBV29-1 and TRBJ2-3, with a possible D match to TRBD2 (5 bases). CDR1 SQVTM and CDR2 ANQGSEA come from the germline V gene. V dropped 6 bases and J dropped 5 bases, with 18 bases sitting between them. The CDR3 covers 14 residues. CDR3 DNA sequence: TGCAGCGTCCGTCAGCGCGATGGGAGAGATACGCAGTATTTT. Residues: CSVRQRDGRDTQYF.

In DNA, the CDR3 is TGTGCCAGCAGCTCATCGGACTGGAATGAGCAGTTCTTC. This translates into CASSSSDWNEQFF. This chain connects TRBV7-3 to TRBJ2-1; D possibly corresponds to TRBD2 (5 bases). The V end was cut by 4 bases, the J end by 7 bases, with 11 bases between. This CDR3 contains 13 residues. Germline V gives CDR1 SGHTA, CDR2 FQGTGA. Full variable domain (outside the CDR3, taken from reference TRBV7-3 and TRBJ2-1): GAGVSQTPSNKVTEKGKYVELRCDPISGHTALYWYRQSLGQGPEFLIYFQGTGAADDSGLPNDRFFAVRPEGSVSTLKIQRTERGDSAVYLCASSSSDWNEQFFGPGTRLTVL.

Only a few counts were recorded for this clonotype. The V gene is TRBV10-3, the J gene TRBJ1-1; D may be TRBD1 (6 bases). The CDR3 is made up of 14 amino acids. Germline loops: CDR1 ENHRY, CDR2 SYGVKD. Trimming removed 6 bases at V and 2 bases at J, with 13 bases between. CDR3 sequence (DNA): TGTGCCATCAGGGGGGACACCTCAAACACTGAAGCTTTCTTT. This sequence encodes CAIRGDTSNTEAFF.

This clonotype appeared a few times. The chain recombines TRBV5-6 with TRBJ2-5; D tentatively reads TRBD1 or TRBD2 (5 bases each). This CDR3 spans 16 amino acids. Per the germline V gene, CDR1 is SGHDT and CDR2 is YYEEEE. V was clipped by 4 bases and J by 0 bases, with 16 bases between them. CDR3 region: CASSVPGRQYQETQYF. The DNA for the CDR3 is TGTGCCAGCAGCGTTCCGGGACGGCAGTACCAAGAGACCCAGTACTTC.

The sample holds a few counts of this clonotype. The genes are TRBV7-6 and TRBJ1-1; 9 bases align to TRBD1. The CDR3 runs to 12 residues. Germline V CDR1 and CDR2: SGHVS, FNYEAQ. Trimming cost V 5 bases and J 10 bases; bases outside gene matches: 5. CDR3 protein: CASSPDRGRAFF. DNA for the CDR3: TGTGCCAGCAGCCCGGACAGGGGTAGAGCTTTCTTT. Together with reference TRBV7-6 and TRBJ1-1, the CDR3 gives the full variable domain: GAGVSQSPRYKVTKRGQDVALRCDPISGHVSLYWYRQALGQGPEFLTYFNYEAQQDKSGLPNDRFSAERPEGSISTLTIQRTEQRDSAMYRCASSPDRGRAFFGQGTRLTVV.

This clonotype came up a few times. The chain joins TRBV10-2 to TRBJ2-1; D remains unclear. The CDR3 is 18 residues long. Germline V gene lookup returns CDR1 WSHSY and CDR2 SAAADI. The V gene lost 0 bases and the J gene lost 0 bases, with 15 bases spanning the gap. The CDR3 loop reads CASSESRWLKSSYNEQFF. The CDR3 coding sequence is TGCGCCAGCAGTGAGTCACGGTGGCTCAAGAGCTCCTACAATGAGCAGTTCTTC.